This T cell receptor beta chain was profiled in a study of cytomegalovirus exposure and HLA in healthy donors. Background on the study: An early release of data contained about 85 million unique TCRs, which came from HLA-typed donors. The study, taken as a whole, reports: A link between a missense DCLRE1C variant and TCR beta V- and J-gene trimming emerged from a later analysis. A later analysis showed that HLA-associated TCR beta chains had undergone more clonal expansion than equally common others. A prior analysis recorded that most TCR beta V segments were productive about 87% or about 30% of the time.

The V gene's germline CDR1 is GTSNPN and CDR2 SVGIG (reference sequence). The CDR3 has 11 residues. The ends were cut back, 2 bases at V and 8 bases at J, with 7 bases in the middle. This clone was picked up one time. What it binds is not known. PCR was performed using 60 Vbeta and 13 Jbeta primers. TCRdb's copy holds only in-frame clones and misses some; the assay was immunoSEQ multiplex PCR. Of some 99,000 clones in the sample, 76% were seen once. This receptor was obtained from a man aged 40-50 years in good health and CMV-seronegative. Specimen: PBMCs. The chain joins TRBV30 to TRBJ2-1, with D unclear. In nucleotides, the CDR3 is TGTGCCTGGAGTCCACGCGATGAGCAGTTCTTC. This translates into CAWSPRDEQFF.